The TCR beta chain described here comes from a study of CD8 T cells in ankylosing spondylitis. Libraries of TCR beta came from quantitative 5'-RACE with molecular barcodes. TCRdb re-analysed the 5' RACE reads in MiXCR, keeping a single row per CDR3 protein. The sample yields approximately 250,000 distinct CDR3 sequences, under 8.5% seen once. This clonotype was detected ten times or more. CDR1 and CDR2 (germline): DFQATT, SNEGSKA (reference sequence). The CDR3 extends over 15 amino acids. V lost 2 bases and J lost 10, with 21 bases in between. V is TRBV20-1 and J is TRBJ2-1; tentative D call: TRBD2 (6 bases). The clonotype was recovered from a female donor with ankylosing spondylitis or in good health (not recorded which). The sequencing input was blood, either unsorted or a sorted T cell fraction (not recorded which). This CDR3 reads CSARPWTDGRGEQFF. The CDR3 DNA is TGCAGTGCTAGACCCTGGACCGACGGTCGGGGGGAGCAGTTCTTC.